The sequence of this T cell receptor beta chain was determined in a study of CXCR3-negative and CXCR3-positive naive CD8 T cells. Study details: Total TRB output reached 120 million to 150 million reads, about 1.5 +/- 0.3 million per library.

The study, taken as a whole, reports: Expression of CXCR3 was partially reduced after cryopreservation, and fresh PBMCs were used in most assays.

On this clonotype itself: Its antigen is unidentified.

The V gene's germline CDR1 is MNHEY and CDR2 SVGEGT. CDR3 length: 13 residues. It was by 5' RACE with UMI labels that the TRB cDNA libraries were prepared. TCRdb re-called the 5' RACE reads, yielding one record per CDR3 amino acid sequence without DNA. Its clone listing holds about 56,000 distinct CDR3 sequences. This rearrangement joins TRBV6-2 or TRBV6-3 to TRBJ2-2. The specimen sequenced was memory CD8+ T cells from blood. The source of this sequence is a human donor in good health. Some clones in this sample may be carry-over from other donors' samples. The CDR3 loop is CASSYWNTGELFF.